Listed here are 23 T cell receptor beta chains from one sample, sequenced in a study of blood T cell repertoires in COVID-19. The method was immunoSEQ multiplex PCR; TCRdb's version includes in-frame clones alone and lacks a portion of them. The table records roughly 80,000 clones, roughly 73% of them present only once. The sequenced material came from peripheral blood. The receptors derive from a human donor in a cohort sampled during active COVID-19.

The CDR3 reads CASILQGTDTQYF. The CDR3 DNA reads as TGTGCCAGCATTCTACAGGGTACAGATACGCAGTATTTT. The chain employs TRBV2 and TRBJ2-3, with D possibly being TRBD1 (6 bases). This CDR3 comprises 13 residues. V was pared by 7 bases and J by 3 bases, with 11 bases between. Germline CDR1 is SNHLY and CDR2 is FYNNEI.

The gene calls are TRBV7-2 and TRBJ2-7; TRBD2 might be the D (5 bases). Deletions cut 2 bases from V and 6 bases from J, with 20 bases between. Germline CDR1 reads SGHTA; CDR2 reads FQGNSA. This CDR3 is built from 16 residues. CDR3 residues: CASSLPDGEGSVEQYF. The CDR3 nucleotides are TGTGCCAGCAGCTTACCAGACGGGGAAGGGTCGGTCGAGCAGTACTTC.

This clone has just one count. The chain has TRBV9 and TRBJ2-3; 8 bases fit TRBD2. Trimming cost V 2 bases and J 0 bases; bases outside gene matches: 5. Per the germline V gene, CDR1 is SGDLS and CDR2 is YYNGEE. The CDR3 is made up of 16 amino acids. This CDR3 reads CASSVHRGGSTDTQYF. The CDR3 DNA reads as TGTGCCAGCAGCGTCCACCGGGGGGGCAGCACAGATACGCAGTATTTT.

This chain links TRBV19 with TRBJ2-4, with 7 positions matching TRBD1. Trimming took 5 bases from V and 6 from J; bases not matched to a gene: 7. The germline V gene encodes CDR1 LNHDA and CDR2 SQIVND (reference sequence). There are 14 residues in the CDR3. DNA of the CDR3: TGTGCCAGTAGTCGACAGGGATTCGGAAACATTCAGTACTTC. Protein: CASSRQGFGNIQYF.

The rearrangement links TRBV11-2 to TRBJ2-7; 10 bases map to TRBD1. This CDR3 region has 14 residues. V lost 5 bases to trimming and J lost 2 bases; unmatched junction nucleotides: 3. The germline V gene encodes CDR1 SGHAT and CDR2 FQNNGV. The CDR3 DNA is TGTGCCAGCAGCCAGGACAGGGGGGCCTACGAGCAGTACTTC. It encodes CASSQDRGAYEQYF.

The rearrangement links TRBV3-1 (or the pseudogene TRBV3-2) to TRBJ2-7, with a possible D match to TRBD1 (5 bases). This CDR3 region has 13 residues. The germline V gene encodes CDR1 LGHDT and CDR2 YNNKEL (reference sequence). The V end lost 7 bases, the J end lost 3 bases, and 13 bases lay between the germline ends. The DNA for the CDR3 is TGTGCCAGCACTCCCTGGGGCAGCTACGAGCAGTACTTC. Protein product: CASTPWGSYEQYF.

In DNA, the CDR3 is TGTGCCAGCAGTGGGGACAGGACAGACGAGCAGTACTTC. It specifies CASSGDRTDEQYF. The J gene is TRBJ2-7, the V gene TRBV6-4, with 8 bases lining up with TRBD1. Germline assignment: CDR1 MRHNA and CDR2 SNTAGT. J lost 5 bases, V lost 4 bases, and 4 bases had no gene match. There are 13 residues in the CDR3.

J is TRBJ1-5 and V is TRBV5-1; D uncertain. Germline assignment: CDR1 SGHRS and CDR2 YFSETQ. The CDR3 contains 16 residues. V was cut by 0 bases and J by 0 bases, with 10 bases left in between. The CDR3 nucleotides are TGCGCCAGCAGCTTGGGCAATAGCGATAGCAATCAGCCCCAGCATTTT. Amino acid sequence: CASSLGNSDSNQPQHF.

Regarding this clone: Other DNA sequences in the sample encode the same CDR3. The chain employs TRBV2 and TRBJ1-2, with D perhaps TRBD1 (5 bases). This CDR3 has 13 amino acids. V lost 4 bases and J 8 bases, leaving 14 bases between the germline ends. Germline loops: CDR1 SNHLY, CDR2 FYNNEI. As DNA, the CDR3 is TGTGCCAGCAGTGCGGGGGGTCCTTCAGGCTACACCTTC. It is translated as CASSAGGPSGYTF. Full variable domain (outside the CDR3, taken from reference TRBV2 and TRBJ1-2): EPEVTQTPSHQVTQMGQEVILRCVPISNHLYFYWYRQILGQKVEFLVSFYNNEISEKSEIFDDQFSVERPDGSNFTLKIRSTKLEDSAMYFCASSAGGPSGYTFGSGTRLTVV.

The V and J genes are TRBV7-2 and TRBJ2-1; 10 bases fit TRBD2. The CDR3 has 16 residues. Trimming took 5 bases from V and 9 from J; bases not matched to a gene: 13. Germline loops: CDR1 SGHTA, CDR2 FQGNSA. DNA of the CDR3: TGTGCCAGCAGCCGCTACTCGAGCGGGGGGGTAGGTGAGCAGTTCTTC. Residues: CASSRYSSGGVGEQFF.

This chain links TRBV5-6 with TRBJ2-5; D is uncertain. This CDR3 spans 15 amino acids. CDR1 and CDR2 from the germline V gene are SGHDT and YYEEEE. The V end was cut by 0 bases, the J end by 2 bases, with 11 bases between. This CDR3 reads CASSLAGYIQETQYF. As DNA, the CDR3 is TGTGCCAGCAGCTTGGCCGGGTACATACAAGAGACCCAGTACTTC.

The rearrangement joins TRBV7-2 to TRBJ2-7, with D unresolved. CDR1 is SGHTA, CDR2 FQGNSA, per germline. The CDR3 runs to 13 residues. Trimming took off 6 bases at V and 6 bases at J, with 15 bases between the two ends. CDR3 in DNA: TGTGCCAGCAGTCCGGCTAGACCCTCCGAGCAGTACTTC. Encoded protein: CASSPARPSEQYF.

This chain links TRBV21-1 with TRBJ2-7; the table's D call TRBD1 went unverified against the DNA. TRBV21-1 is classified as a pseudogene. This CDR3 is 16 amino acids long. CDR3 nucleotides: TGTGCCAGCATCTTCGGGACAGGGCCTGACCCCTACGAGCAGTACTTC. Encoded protein: CASIFGTGPDPYEQYF.

The V and J genes are TRBV10-2 and TRBJ1-2; a weak D match, TRBD1 (5 bases). The germline gives CDR1 WSHSY, CDR2 SAAADI. The CDR3 contains 14 residues. V lost 0 bases and J lost 2, with 7 bases in between. The CDR3 DNA reads as TGCGCCAGCAGTGAGTCCCCAGGGAACTATGGCTACACCTTC. Its translation is CASSESPGNYGYTF.

This clone was found once. The chain has TRBV5-1 and TRBJ1-4; 8 nucleotides agree with TRBD1. The CDR3 runs 15 residues. The V gene's germline CDR1 is SGHRS and CDR2 YFSETQ. V was clipped by 1 base and J by 7 bases; unmatched bases: 6. CDR3 sequence (DNA): TGCGCCAGCAGCTTGACAGGACAGGGAGGTGAAAAACTGTTTTTT. Amino acids: CASSLTGQGGEKLFF.

The J gene is TRBJ2-7, the V gene TRBV6-6; 9 bases line up with TRBD2. The CDR3 extends over 18 amino acids. J gave up 0 bases and V 5 bases, and 14 bases lay outside the gene matches. Germline CDR1 is MNHNY and CDR2 is SVGAGI (reference sequence). CDR3 coding DNA: TGTGCCAGCAGTCCCCGCGGGGTAGCGGGGGAGACCTCCTACGAGCAGTACTTC. It encodes CASSPRGVAGETSYEQYF.

The rearrangement uses TRBV7-6 and TRBJ2-7, with TRBD1 as a possible D gene (5 bases). The V and J ends lost 5 bases and 1 base respectively, with 12 bases between them. Germline values: CDR1 SGHVS, CDR2 FNYEAQ. CDR3 length: 14 amino acids. The chain's CDR3 is CASSLTDSSYEQYF. The CDR3 DNA reads TGTGCCAGCAGCCTGACAGACTCTTCCTACGAGCAGTACTTC.

The V call is TRBV18, the J call TRBJ2-3, with 9 bases matching TRBD2. The trim removed 4 bases at V and 6 bases at J, leaving 5 bases unmatched. Germline CDR1 is KGHSH and CDR2 is LQKENI. The CDR3 has 14 amino acids. DNA for the CDR3: TGTGCCAGCTCACTAGGACTAGCGACGGATACGCAGTATTTT. Translating it yields CASSLGLATDTQYF.

Within the sample, this clone is large (0.1 to 1%). The genes are TRBV5-5 and TRBJ1-3; D uncertain. Germline lookup yields CDR1 SGHKS and CDR2 YYEKEE (reference sequence). Trimming took off 4 bases at V and 4 bases at J, with 21 bases between the two ends. The CDR3 contains 17 residues. The CDR3 loop reads CASSRSTVEGGGNTIYF. The CDR3 DNA sequence: TGTGCCAGCAGCCGTTCCACGGTGGAGGGAGGAGGAAACACCATATATTTT.

The V call is TRBV27, the J call TRBJ2-7, with D tentatively TRBD2 (7 bases). Germline loops: CDR1 MNHEY, CDR2 SMNVEV (reference sequence). V lost 6 bases and J 4 bases, leaving 19 bases between the germline ends. This CDR3 contains 15 residues. DNA of the CDR3: TGTGCCAGCAGCCTTCGGGGCAGGGGACTATACGAGCAGTACTTC. Its protein is CASSLRGRGLYEQYF.

This clone has only one observation. This chain uses TRBV5-1 with TRBJ2-7, with 9 bases identical to TRBD1. There are 15 residues in the CDR3. V dropped 2 bases and J dropped 3; count of bases not matched to a gene: 6. Germline V gives CDR1 SGHRS, CDR2 YFSETQ. The CDR3 loop reads CASSFVDRGDYEQYF. The CDR3, as DNA: TGCGCCAGCAGCTTCGTCGACAGGGGGGACTACGAGCAGTACTTC.

CDR3: CAISERSGTGVSYEQYF. CDR3 bases: TGTGCCATCAGTGAGCGGTCCGGGACAGGCGTCTCCTACGAGCAGTACTTC. The V call is TRBV10-3, the J call TRBJ2-7, with 8 bases identical to TRBD1. Trimming at V came to 2 bases and at J to 0 bases, leaving 9 bases not matched to a gene. Germline CDR1 reads ENHRY; CDR2 reads SYGVKD. CDR3 size: 17 residues.

The chain links TRBV5-4 to TRBJ1-1; D gene ambiguous. There are 14 residues in the CDR3. Germline V gene data show CDR1 as SGHNT and CDR2 as YYREEE (reference sequence). The V end lost 4 bases, the J end lost 0 bases, and 10 bases lay between the germline ends. The CDR3 sequence: CASSLRGMNTEAFF. The CDR3 DNA reads TGTGCCAGCAGCCTGCGAGGGATGAACACTGAAGCTTTCTTT.